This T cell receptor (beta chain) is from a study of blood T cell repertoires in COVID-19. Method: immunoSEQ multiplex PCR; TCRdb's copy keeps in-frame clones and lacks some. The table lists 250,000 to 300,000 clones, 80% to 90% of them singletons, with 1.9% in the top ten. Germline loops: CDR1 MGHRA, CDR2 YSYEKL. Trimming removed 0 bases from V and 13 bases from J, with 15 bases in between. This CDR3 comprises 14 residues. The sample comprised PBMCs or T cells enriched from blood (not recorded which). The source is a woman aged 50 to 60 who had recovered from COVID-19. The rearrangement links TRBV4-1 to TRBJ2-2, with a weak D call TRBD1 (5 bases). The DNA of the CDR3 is TGCGCCAGCAGCCAAGAAAAAGTCAGGGCAGGGCTGTTTTTT. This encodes CASSQEKVRAGLFF.